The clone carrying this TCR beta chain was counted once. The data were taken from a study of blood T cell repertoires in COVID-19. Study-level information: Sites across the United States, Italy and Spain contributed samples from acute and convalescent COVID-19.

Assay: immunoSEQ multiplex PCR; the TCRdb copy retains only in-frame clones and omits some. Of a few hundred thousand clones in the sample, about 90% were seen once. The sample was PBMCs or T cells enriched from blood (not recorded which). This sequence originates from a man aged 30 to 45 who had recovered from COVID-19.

The CDR3 sequence is CASSEEAGVGPGEQYF. DNA of the CDR3: TGTGCCAGCAGTGAAGAGGCAGGGGTCGGTCCGGGAGAGCAGTACTTC. The J gene is TRBJ2-7, the V gene TRBV6-1, with a possible D match to TRBD1 (6 bases). V was shortened by 1 base and J by 7 bases, with 20 bases between the two germline ends. This CDR3 contains 16 residues. Germline-derived CDR1 and CDR2 are MNHNS and SASEGT.